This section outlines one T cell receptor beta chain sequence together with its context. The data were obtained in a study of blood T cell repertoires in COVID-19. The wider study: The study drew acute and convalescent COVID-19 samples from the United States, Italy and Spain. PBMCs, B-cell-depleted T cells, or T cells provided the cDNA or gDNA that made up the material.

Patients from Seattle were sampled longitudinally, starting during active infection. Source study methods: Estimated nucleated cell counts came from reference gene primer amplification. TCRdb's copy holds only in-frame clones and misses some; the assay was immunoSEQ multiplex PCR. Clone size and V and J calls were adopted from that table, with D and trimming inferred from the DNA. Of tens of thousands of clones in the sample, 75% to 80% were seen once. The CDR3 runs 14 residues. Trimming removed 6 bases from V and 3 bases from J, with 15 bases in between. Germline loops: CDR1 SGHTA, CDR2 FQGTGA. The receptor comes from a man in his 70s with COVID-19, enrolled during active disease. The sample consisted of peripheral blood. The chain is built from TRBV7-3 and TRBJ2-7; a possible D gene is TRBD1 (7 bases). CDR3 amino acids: CASSKGGGDYEQYF. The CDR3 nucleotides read TGTGCCAGCAGTAAAGGAGGGGGCGACTACGAGCAGTACTTC.